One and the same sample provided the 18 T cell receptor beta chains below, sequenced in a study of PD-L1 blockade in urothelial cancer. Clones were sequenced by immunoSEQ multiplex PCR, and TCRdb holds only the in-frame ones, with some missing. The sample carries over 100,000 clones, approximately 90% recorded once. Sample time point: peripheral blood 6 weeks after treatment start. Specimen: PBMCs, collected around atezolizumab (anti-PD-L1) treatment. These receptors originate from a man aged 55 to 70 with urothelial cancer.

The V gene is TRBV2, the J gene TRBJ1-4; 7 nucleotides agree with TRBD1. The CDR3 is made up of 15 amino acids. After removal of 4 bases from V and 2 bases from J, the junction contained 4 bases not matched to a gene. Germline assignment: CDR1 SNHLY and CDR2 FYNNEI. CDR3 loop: CASSALTGTNEKLFF. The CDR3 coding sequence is TGTGCCAGCAGTGCATTGACAGGGACTAATGAAAAACTGTTTTTT.

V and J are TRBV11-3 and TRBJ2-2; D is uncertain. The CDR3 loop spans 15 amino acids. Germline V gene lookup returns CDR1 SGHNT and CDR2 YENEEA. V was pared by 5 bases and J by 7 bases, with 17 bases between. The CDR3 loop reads CASSLSPPPFGELFF. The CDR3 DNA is TGTGCCAGCAGCCTGAGCCCGCCCCCCTTCGGGGAGCTGTTTTTT.

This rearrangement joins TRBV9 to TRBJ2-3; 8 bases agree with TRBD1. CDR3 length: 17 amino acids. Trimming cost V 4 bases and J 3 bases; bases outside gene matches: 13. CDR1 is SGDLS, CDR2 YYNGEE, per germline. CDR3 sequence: CASSTTPTGVGTDTQYF. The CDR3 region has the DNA TGTGCCAGCAGCACTACACCGACAGGGGTGGGGACAGATACGCAGTATTTT. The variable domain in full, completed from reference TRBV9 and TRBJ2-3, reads DSGVTQTPKHLITATGQRVTLRCSPRSGDLSVYWYQQSLDQGLQFLIQYYNGEERAKGNILERFSAQQFPDLHSELNLSSLELGDSALYFCASSTTPTGVGTDTQYFGPGTRLTVL.

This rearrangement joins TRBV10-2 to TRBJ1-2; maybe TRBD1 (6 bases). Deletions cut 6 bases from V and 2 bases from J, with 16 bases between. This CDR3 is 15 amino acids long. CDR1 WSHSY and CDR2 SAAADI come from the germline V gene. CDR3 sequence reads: CASRGGLTGNYGYTF. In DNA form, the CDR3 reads TGCGCCAGCAGGGGCGGTCTAACAGGGAACTATGGCTACACCTTC.

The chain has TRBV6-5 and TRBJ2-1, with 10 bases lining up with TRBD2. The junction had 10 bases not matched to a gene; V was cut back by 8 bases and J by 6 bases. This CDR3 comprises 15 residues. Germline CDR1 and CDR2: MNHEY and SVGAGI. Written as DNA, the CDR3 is TGTGCCAGCCAAGTAAAGATAGCGGGAGGCAATGAGCAGTTCTTC. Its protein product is CASQVKIAGGNEQFF.

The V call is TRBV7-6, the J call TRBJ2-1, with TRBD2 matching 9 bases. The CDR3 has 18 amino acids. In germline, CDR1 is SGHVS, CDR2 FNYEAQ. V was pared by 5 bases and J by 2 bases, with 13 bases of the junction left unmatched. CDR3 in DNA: TGTGCCAGCAGCCCCCGACAGCGGGAGGTTGAGACCTACAATGAGCAGTTCTTC. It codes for CASSPRQREVETYNEQFF.

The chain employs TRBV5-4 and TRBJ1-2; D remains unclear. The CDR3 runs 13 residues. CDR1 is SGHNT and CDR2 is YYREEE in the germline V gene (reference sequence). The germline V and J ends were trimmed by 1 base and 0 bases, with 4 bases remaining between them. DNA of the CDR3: TGTGCCAGCAGCTTGCCAGCTAACTATGGCTACACCTTC. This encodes CASSLPANYGYTF. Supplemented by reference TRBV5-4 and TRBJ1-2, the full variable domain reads ETGVTQSPTHLIKTRGQQVTLRCSSQSGHNTVSWYQQALGQGPQFIFQYYREEENGRGNFPPRFSGLQFPNYSSELNVNALELDDSALYLCASSLPANYGYTFGSGTRLTVV.

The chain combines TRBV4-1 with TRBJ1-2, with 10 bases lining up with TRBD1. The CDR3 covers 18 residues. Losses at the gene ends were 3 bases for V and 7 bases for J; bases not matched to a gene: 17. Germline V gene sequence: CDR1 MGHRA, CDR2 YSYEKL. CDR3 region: CASSHPATRPGQGSGYTF. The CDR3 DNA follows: TGCGCCAGCAGCCATCCTGCCACCCGACCGGGACAGGGGTCTGGCTACACCTTC.

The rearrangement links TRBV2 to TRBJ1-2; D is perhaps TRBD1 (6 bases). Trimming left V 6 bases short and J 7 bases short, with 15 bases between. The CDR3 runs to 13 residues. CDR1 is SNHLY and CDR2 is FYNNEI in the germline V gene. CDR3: CASSQDSFFGYTF. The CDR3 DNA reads TGTGCCAGCAGCCAGGACAGCTTCTTTGGCTACACCTTC.

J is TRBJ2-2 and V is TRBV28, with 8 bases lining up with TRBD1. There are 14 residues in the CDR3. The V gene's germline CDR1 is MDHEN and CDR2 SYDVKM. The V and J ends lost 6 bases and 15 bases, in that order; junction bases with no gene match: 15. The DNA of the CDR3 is TGTGCCAGCAGGGGGAACAGACAGGGGTTGATCGTGTTTTTT. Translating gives CASRGNRQGLIVFF.

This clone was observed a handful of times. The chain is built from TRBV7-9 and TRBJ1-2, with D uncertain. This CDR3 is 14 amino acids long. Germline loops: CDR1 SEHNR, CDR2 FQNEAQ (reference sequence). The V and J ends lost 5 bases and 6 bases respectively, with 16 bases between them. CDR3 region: CASSLGGGVDGYTF. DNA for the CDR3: TGTGCCAGCAGCCTAGGAGGCGGGGTTGATGGCTACACCTTC.

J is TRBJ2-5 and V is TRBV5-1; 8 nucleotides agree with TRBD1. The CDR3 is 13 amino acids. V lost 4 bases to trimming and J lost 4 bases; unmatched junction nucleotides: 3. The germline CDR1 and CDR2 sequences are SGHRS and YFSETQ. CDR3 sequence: CASSTGQGETQYF. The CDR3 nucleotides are TGCGCCAGCAGCACCGGACAGGGAGAGACCCAGTACTTC.

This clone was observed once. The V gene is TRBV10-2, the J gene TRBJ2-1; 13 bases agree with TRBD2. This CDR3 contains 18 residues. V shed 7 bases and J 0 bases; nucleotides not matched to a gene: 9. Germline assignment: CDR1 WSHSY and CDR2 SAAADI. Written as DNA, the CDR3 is TGCGCCAGCACTTTGGGACTAGCGGGGACTGGCTCCTACAATGAGCAGTTCTTC. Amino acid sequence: CASTLGLAGTGSYNEQFF.

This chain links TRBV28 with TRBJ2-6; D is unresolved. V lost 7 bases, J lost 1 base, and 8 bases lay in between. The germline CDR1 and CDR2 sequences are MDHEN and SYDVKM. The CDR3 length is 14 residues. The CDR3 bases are TGTGCCAGCACGAGGCCGTCTGGGGCCAACGTCCTGACTTTC. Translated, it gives CASTRPSGANVLTF.

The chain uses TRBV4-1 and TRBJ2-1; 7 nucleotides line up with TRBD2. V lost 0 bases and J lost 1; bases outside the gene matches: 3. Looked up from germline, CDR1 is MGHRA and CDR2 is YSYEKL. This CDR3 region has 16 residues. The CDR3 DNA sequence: TGCGCCAGCAGCCAAGAGTCGGGACTATCCTACAATGAGCAGTTCTTC. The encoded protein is CASSQESGLSYNEQFF.

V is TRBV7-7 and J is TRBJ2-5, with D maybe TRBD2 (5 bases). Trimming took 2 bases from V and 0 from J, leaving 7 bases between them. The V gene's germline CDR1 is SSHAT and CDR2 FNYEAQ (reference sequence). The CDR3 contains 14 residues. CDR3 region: CASSLRGYQETQYF. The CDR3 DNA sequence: TGTGCCAGCAGCTTACGCGGGTACCAAGAGACCCAGTACTTC.

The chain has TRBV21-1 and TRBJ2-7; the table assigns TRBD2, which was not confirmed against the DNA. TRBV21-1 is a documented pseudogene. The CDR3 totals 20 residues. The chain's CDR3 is CASSQTATGPAGGGPYEQYF. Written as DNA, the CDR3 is TGTGCCAGCAGCCAAACCGCGACAGGACCAGCGGGAGGGGGCCCCTACGAGCAGTACTTC.

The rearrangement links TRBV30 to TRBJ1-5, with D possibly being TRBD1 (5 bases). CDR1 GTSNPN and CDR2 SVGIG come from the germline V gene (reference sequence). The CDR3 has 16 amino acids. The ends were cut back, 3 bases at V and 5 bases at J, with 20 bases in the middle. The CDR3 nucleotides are TGTGCCTGGAGCCCCCGGGGGACGCTGCTTCATCAGCCCCAGCATTTT. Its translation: CAWSPRGTLLHQPQHF.